This T cell receptor beta chain is from a study of blood T cell repertoires in COVID-19. As for the study in general: In each case, the material was cDNA or gDNA derived from T cells, B-cell-depleted T cells, or PBMCs.

This CDR3 has 18 amino acids. CDR1 and CDR2 (germline): SNHLY, FYNNEI. V gave up 4 bases and J gave up 7 bases; unmatched junction bases: 15. Clones were sequenced by immunoSEQ multiplex PCR, and TCRdb holds only the in-frame ones, with some missing. The sample carries about 73,000 clones, around 77% recorded once. The material sequenced was peripheral blood. The source of this sequence is a man between 70 and 80 years old with COVID-19, enrolled during active disease. This chain links TRBV2 with TRBJ2-1, with TRBD2 identical over 11 bases. In DNA form, the CDR3 reads TGTGCCAGCAGTGGGGGACTAGCGGACTTCTGGGGGTTAAATGAGCAGTTCTTC. This gives the protein CASSGGLADFWGLNEQFF.